This T cell receptor beta chain was profiled in a study of blood T cell repertoires in COVID-19. Study in general: Sites in the United States, Italy and Spain provided acute and convalescent COVID-19 samples. The analysed material was cDNA or gDNA that came from T cells, B-cell-depleted T cells, or PBMCs.

The CDR3 length is 15 residues. Losses at the gene ends were 1 base for V and 8 bases for J; bases not matched to a gene: 4. Germline V CDR1 and CDR2: MNHNS, SASEGT. TCRdb keeps only in-frame clones here, not all; method: immunoSEQ multiplex PCR. The data hold 300,000 to 400,000 clones, with around 87% observed a single time. The sample taken for sequencing was peripheral blood. This sequence joins TRBV6-1 and TRBJ1-4; TRBD1 aligns across 10 bases. The origin of this receptor is a man aged 50 to 60 with active or convalescent COVID-19. CDR3 in amino acids: CASSEGDRGWEKLFF. DNA of the CDR3: TGTGCCAGCAGTGAAGGGGACAGGGGTTGGGAAAAACTGTTTTTT.